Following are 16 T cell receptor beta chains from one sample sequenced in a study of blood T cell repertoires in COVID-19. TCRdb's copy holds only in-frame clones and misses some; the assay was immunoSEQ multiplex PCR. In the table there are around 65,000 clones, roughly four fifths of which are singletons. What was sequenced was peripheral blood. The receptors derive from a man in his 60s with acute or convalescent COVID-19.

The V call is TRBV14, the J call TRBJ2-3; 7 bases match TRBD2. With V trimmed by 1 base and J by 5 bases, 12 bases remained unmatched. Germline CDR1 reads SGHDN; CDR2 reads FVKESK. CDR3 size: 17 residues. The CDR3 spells CASSQGPGGRRGDTQYF. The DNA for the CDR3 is TGTGCCAGCAGCCAAGGACCCGGCGGGAGAAGGGGAGATACGCAGTATTTT.

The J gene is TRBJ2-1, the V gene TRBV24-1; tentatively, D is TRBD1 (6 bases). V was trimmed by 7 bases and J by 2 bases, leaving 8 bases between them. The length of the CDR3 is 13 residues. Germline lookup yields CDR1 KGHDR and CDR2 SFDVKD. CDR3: CATSRGPYNEQFF. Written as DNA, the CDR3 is TGTGCCACCAGCAGGGGCCCCTACAATGAGCAGTTCTTC.

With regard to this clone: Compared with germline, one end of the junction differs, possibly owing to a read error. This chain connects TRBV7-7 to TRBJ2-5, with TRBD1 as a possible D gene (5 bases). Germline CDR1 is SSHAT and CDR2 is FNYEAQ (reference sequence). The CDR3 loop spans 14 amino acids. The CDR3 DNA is TGTGCTAGCAGCCCAGTGGGGCCAAAAGAGACCCAGTACTTC. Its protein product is CASSPVGPKETQYF.

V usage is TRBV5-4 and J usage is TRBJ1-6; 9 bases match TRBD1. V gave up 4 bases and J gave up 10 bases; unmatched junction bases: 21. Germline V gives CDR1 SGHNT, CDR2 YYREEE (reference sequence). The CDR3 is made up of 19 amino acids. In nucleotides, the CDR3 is TGTGCCAGCAGCCCCACCGGGACAGGGACGGTCTTGGGGGTGTCACCCCTCCACTTT. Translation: CASSPTGTGTVLGVSPLHF. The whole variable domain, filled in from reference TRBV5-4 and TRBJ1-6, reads ETGVTQSPTHLIKTRGQQVTLRCSSQSGHNTVSWYQQALGQGPQFIFQYYREEENGRGNFPPRFSGLQFPNYSSELNVNALELDDSALYLCASSPTGTGTVLGVSPLHFGNGTRLTVT.

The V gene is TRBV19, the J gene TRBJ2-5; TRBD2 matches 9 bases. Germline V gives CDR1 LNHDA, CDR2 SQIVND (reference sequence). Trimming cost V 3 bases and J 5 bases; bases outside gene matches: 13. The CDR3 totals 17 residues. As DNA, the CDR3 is TGTGCCAGTAGTATCCGCGTTAGCGGGAGAATAGGGGAGACCCAGTACTTC. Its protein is CASSIRVSGRIGETQYF. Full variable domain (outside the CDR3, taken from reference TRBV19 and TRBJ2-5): DGGITQSPKYLFRKEGQNVTLSCEQNLNHDAMYWYRQDPGQGLRLIYYSQIVNDFQKGDIAEGYSVSREKKESFPLTVTSAQKNPTAFYLCASSIRVSGRIGETQYFGPGTRLLVL.

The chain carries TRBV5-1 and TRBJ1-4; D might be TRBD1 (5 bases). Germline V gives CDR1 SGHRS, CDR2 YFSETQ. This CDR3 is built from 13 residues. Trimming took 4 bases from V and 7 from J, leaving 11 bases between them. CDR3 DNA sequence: TGCGCCAGCAGCGCCGGACAAACTGAAAAACTGTTTTTT. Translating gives CASSAGQTEKLFF.

The CDR3 is CASTYGAYNEQFF. The CDR3 DNA follows: TGTGCCAGCACCTACGGGGCCTACAATGAGCAGTTCTTC. The chain has TRBV3-1 (or the pseudogene TRBV3-2) and TRBJ2-1; a possible D gene is TRBD2 (5 bases). V was shortened by 7 bases and J by 2 bases, with 9 bases between the two germline ends. The germline V gene has CDR1 LGHDT and CDR2 YNNKEL (reference sequence). This CDR3 region has 13 residues.

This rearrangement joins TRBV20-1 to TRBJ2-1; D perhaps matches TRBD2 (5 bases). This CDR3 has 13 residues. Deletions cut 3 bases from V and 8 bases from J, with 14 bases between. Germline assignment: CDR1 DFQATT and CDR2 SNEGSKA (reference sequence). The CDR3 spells CSASRLAIDEQFF. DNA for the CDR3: TGCAGTGCTAGTCGGCTAGCCATCGATGAGCAGTTCTTC.

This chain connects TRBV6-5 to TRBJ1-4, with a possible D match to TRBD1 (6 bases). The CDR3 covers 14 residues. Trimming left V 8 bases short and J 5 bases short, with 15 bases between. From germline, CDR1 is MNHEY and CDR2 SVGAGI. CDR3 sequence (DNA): TGTGCCAGCTCAAGGGGGTTGGAAAATGAAAAACTGTTTTTT. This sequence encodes CASSRGLENEKLFF.

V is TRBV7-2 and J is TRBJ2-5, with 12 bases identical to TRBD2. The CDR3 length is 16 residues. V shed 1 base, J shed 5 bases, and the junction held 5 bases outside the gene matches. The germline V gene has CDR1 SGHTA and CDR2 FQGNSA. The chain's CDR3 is CASSLGGLAGWETQYF. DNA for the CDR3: TGTGCCAGCAGCTTAGGTGGACTAGCGGGATGGGAGACCCAGTACTTC.

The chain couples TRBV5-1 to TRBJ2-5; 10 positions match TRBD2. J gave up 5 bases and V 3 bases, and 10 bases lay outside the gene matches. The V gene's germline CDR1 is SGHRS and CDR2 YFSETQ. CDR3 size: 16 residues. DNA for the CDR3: TGCGCCAGCAGCTGGGGTGCTAGCGGGAGAAGGGAGACCCAGTACTTC. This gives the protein CASSWGASGRRETQYF. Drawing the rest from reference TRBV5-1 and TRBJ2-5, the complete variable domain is KAGVTQTPRYLIKTRGQQVTLSCSPISGHRSVSWYQQTPGQGLQFLFEYFSETQRNKGNFPGRFSGRQFSNSRSEMNVSTLELGDSALYLCASSWGASGRRETQYFGPGTRLLVL.

CDR3 sequence (DNA): TGTGCCACCAGTGGGGGACAGGGGGTCGGCGAAAAACTGTTTTTT. This sequence encodes CATSGGQGVGEKLFF. The chain combines TRBV24-1 with TRBJ1-4; 11 bases fit TRBD1. J lost 8 bases, V lost 5 bases, and 6 bases had no gene match. The CDR3 sequence is 15 residues long. Germline V gene data show CDR1 as KGHDR and CDR2 as SFDVKD.

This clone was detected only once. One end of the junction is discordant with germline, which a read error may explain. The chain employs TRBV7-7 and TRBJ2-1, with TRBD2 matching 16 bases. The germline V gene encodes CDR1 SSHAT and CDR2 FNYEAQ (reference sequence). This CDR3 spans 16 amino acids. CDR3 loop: CASSPGLAGGENEQFF. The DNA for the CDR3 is TGTGCTAGCAGCCCGGGACTAGCGGGAGGGGAAAATGAGCAGTTCTTC.

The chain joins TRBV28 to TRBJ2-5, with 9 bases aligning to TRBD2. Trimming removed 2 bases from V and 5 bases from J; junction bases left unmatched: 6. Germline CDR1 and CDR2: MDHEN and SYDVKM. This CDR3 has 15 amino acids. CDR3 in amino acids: CASSLMREGIETQYF. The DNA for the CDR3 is TGTGCCAGCAGTTTAATGCGGGAGGGGATCGAGACCCAGTACTTC.

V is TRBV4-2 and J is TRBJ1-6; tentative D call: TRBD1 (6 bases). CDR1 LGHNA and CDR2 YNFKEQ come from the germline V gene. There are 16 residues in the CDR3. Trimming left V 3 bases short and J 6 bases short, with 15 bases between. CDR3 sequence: CASSQLTGSVNSPLHF. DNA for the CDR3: TGTGCCAGCAGCCAGCTGACAGGTTCAGTTAATTCACCCCTCCACTTT.

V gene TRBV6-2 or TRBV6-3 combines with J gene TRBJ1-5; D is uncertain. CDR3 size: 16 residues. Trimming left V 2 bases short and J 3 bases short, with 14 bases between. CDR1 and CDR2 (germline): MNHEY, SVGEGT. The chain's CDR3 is CASSYGPPNYNQPQHF. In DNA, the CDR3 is TGTGCCAGCAGTTACGGCCCCCCGAACTACAATCAGCCCCAGCATTTT.